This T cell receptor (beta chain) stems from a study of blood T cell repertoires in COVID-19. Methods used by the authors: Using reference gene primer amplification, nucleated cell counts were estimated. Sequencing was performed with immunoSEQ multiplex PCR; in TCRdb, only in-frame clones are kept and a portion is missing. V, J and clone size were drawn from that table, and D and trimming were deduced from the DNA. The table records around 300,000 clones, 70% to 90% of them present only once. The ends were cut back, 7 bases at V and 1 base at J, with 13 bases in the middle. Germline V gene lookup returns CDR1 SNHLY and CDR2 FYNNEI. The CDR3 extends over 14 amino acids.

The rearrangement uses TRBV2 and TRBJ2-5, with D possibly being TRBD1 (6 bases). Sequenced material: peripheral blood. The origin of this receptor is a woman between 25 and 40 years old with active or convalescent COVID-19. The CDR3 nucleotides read TGTGCCAGCATCAGAGGGGGTCCCCAAGAGACCCAGTACTTC. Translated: CASIRGGPQETQYF.